This passage covers 8 T cell receptor beta chains from one sample sequenced in a study of T cells in Graves' hyperthyroidism and ophthalmopathy. RNA transcripts served as the template for amplifying TCR beta CDR3 regions. HTBI primers drove first-round RT-PCR of the TCR CDR3. MiXCR was run by TCRdb on the multiplex PCR reads, yielding one entry per CDR3 protein. Here the sample spans about 260,000 distinct CDR3 sequences, 25% to 30% being singletons. Sample: blood. Receptors were obtained from a man between 35 and 55 years old with Graves' hyperthyroidism that later progressed to Graves' ophthalmopathy.

The chain is built from TRBV10-2 and TRBJ1-5; TRBD1 matches at 9 bases. Germline-derived CDR1 and CDR2 are WSHSY and SAAADI. The CDR3 is 18 residues long. The ends lost 5 bases at V and 3 bases at J; junction bases unmatched: 14. CDR3 protein: CASSRRTGDGQNNQPQHF. As DNA, the CDR3 is TGCGCCAGCAGTCGCCGGACAGGGGACGGACAAAACAATCAGCCCCAGCATTTT.

This clonotype occurred many times. The chain combines TRBV19 with TRBJ1-5; weak D call: TRBD1 (6 bases). Germline CDR1 is LNHDA and CDR2 is SQIVND (reference sequence). Trimming took 1 base from V and 6 from J, leaving 13 bases between them. The CDR3 is 15 residues long. The CDR3 DNA is TGTGCCAGTAGTATAGCCGGGGGGGGGCCTCAGCCCCAGCATTTT. It is translated as CASSIAGGGPQPQHF.

At least ten counts were recorded for this clonotype. V is TRBV29-1 and J is TRBJ2-7; 10 bases are a match to TRBD2. Per the germline V gene, CDR1 is SQVTM and CDR2 is ANQGSEA. The CDR3 covers 14 residues. Trimming at V came to 5 bases and at J to 5 bases, leaving 9 bases not matched to a gene. CDR3 nucleotide sequence: TGCAGCGTTACCCCCCTAGCGGGAGACGACGAGCAGTACTTC. It is translated as CSVTPLAGDDEQYF.

This clonotype was seen a few times. V and J are TRBV4-1 and TRBJ2-4, with D perhaps matching TRBD1 or TRBD2 (6 bases each). This CDR3 contains 16 residues. V was shortened by 1 base and J by 7 bases, with 17 bases between the two germline ends. Germline V CDR1 and CDR2: MGHRA, YSYEKL. The CDR3 sequence is CASSQGPGRGANIQYF. In DNA form, the CDR3 reads TGCGCCAGCAGCCAAGGCCCTGGAAGGGGGGCCAACATTCAGTACTTC.

This clonotype has at least ten counts. The CDR3 bases are TGTGCCAGCAGACCTAGCGGCCCTAGCACAGATACGCAGTATTTT. As protein: CASRPSGPSTDTQYF. The chain is built from TRBV12-3 or TRBV12-4 and TRBJ2-3; TRBD2 matches 7 bases. The J segment lost 0 bases and the V segment lost 6 bases, leaving 6 bases of the junction unmatched. The CDR3 length is 15 residues.

At least ten counts were recorded for this clonotype. The V gene is TRBV6-1, the J gene TRBJ1-2; D gene uncertain. The length of the CDR3 is 13 residues. The germline CDR1 and CDR2 sequences are MNHNS and SASEGT. Trimming removed 1 base at V and 8 bases at J, with 11 bases between. CDR3 loop: CASSEGQKSGYTF. The CDR3 nucleotides read TGTGCCAGCAGTGAAGGGCAGAAAAGCGGCTACACCTTC.

This clonotype was detected ten times or more. This chain connects TRBV20-1 to TRBJ2-7, with 9 bases that match TRBD2. V gave up 0 bases and J gave up 2 bases; unmatched junction bases: 5. Germline lookup yields CDR1 DFQATT and CDR2 SNEGSKA (reference sequence). The CDR3 has 15 amino acids. CDR3 sequence reads: CSARDGAGGPYEQYF. CDR3 DNA sequence: TGCAGTGCTAGAGATGGGGCGGGAGGGCCCTACGAGCAGTACTTC.

This clonotype was detected ten times or more. CDR3 in DNA: TGTGCCAGCAGTGAAGATGGGGGTTATGGCTACACCTTC. It yields the protein CASSEDGGYGYTF. V is TRBV2 and J is TRBJ1-2, with a possible D match to TRBD1 (5 bases). Per the germline V gene, CDR1 is SNHLY and CDR2 is FYNNEI. The CDR3 has 13 amino acids. V gave up 1 base and J gave up 5 bases, with 8 bases separating them.